Following are 26 T cell receptor beta chains from one sample sequenced in a study of a mutant IDH1 vaccine in newly diagnosed glioma. Time point defined: week 11, during vaccination. Each dose delivered 300 ug of mutant IDH1 20-mer peptide subcutaneously with imiquimod. Libraries were prepared by immunoSEQ multiplex PCR; TCRdb keeps only in-frame clonotypes and omits some of them. The sample has around 66,000 clones; about four fifths are singletons. These receptors lack a known antigen. The sequencing here drew on PBMCs, taken from a glioma patient whose treatment included an IDH1 peptide vaccine. Receptors originate from a middle-aged man with glioma.

V is TRBV6-5 and J is TRBJ1-1, with 9 bases identical to TRBD1. The CDR3 consists of 13 residues. After removal of 6 bases from V and 10 bases from J, the junction contained 9 bases not matched to a gene. Germline V gene sequence: CDR1 MNHEY, CDR2 SVGAGI. The CDR3 spells CASRPPGQGTAFF. The CDR3, as DNA: TGTGCCAGCAGACCACCGGGACAGGGTACAGCTTTCTTT.

This rearrangement joins TRBV2 to TRBJ1-1; D perhaps matches TRBD1 (6 bases). Germline V gives CDR1 SNHLY, CDR2 FYNNEI. V was shortened by 8 bases and J by 2 bases, with 12 bases between the two germline ends. This CDR3 region has 13 residues. CDR3 loop: CASALQGNTEAFF. The CDR3 nucleotides read TGTGCCAGCGCCTTACAGGGTAACACTGAAGCTTTCTTT.

The chain couples TRBV28 to TRBJ2-7; a weak D match, TRBD1 (6 bases). The CDR3 contains 12 residues. V was shortened by 10 bases and J by 2 bases, with 12 bases between the two germline ends. The germline V gene has CDR1 MDHEN and CDR2 SYDVKM. Here the CDR3 reads CAIYRDPYEQYF. CDR3 DNA: TGTGCCATCTACAGGGATCCCTACGAGCAGTACTTC.

This clone appeared a single time. The rearrangement links TRBV28 to TRBJ2-5, with 8 positions matching TRBD2. The DNA end is a closer match to TRBJ2-7, so the J assignment may be wrong. The CDR3 is 14 amino acids. Germline-derived CDR1 and CDR2 are MDHEN and SYDVKM. The CDR3 nucleotides are TGTGCCAGCAGGGCAGCGGGACTAGGATACGAGCAGTACTTC. This sequence encodes CASRAAGLGYEQYF.

This chain connects TRBV11-1 to TRBJ2-7; D is possibly TRBD1 or TRBD2 (7 bases each). V lost 4 bases to trimming and J lost 2 bases, with 18 bases between them. The CDR3 consists of 16 residues. The V gene's germline CDR1 is SGHAT and CDR2 FQDESV (reference sequence). In DNA form, the CDR3 reads TGTGCCAGCAGCTGGGAGGGACAGTTAAGCCCCTACGAGCAGTACTTC. Translation gives CASSWEGQLSPYEQYF. The variable domain in full, with the rest retrieved from reference TRBV11-1 and TRBJ2-7, is EAEVAQSPRYKITEKSQAVAFWCDPISGHATLYWYRQILGQGPELLVQFQDESVVDDSQLPKDRFSAERLKGVDSTLKIQPAELGDSAMYLCASSWEGQLSPYEQYFGPGTRLTVT.

This clone was counted a single time. The chain joins TRBV18 to TRBJ2-7; unclear D gene. Trimming stripped 6 bases from V and 7 bases from J, with 19 bases between. Germline CDR1 KGHSH, CDR2 LQKENI. This CDR3 has 14 amino acids. The CDR3 here is CASSPTSTFEEQYF. The CDR3 bases are TGTGCCAGCTCCCCAACTTCGACGTTTGAGGAGCAGTACTTC.

The chain links TRBV7-8 to TRBJ2-7; D assignment may be TRBD1 or TRBD2 (5 bases each). The CDR3 covers 13 residues. The V end was cut by 5 bases, the J end by 4 bases, with 12 bases between. Germline V gene lookup returns CDR1 SGHVS and CDR2 FQNEAQ. The chain's CDR3 is CASSASEGYEQYF. The CDR3 bases are TGTGCCAGCAGCGCCTCTGAGGGGTACGAGCAGTACTTC.

The chain uses TRBV6-5 and TRBJ2-1; 7 nucleotides line up with TRBD2. Trimming cost V 5 bases and J 0 bases; bases outside gene matches: 4. The CDR3 extends over 15 amino acids. Germline V lookup: CDR1 MNHEY, CDR2 SVGAGI. CDR3 in DNA: TGTGCCAGCAGTCCCGGCGGGAGCTCCTACAATGAGCAGTTCTTC. This encodes CASSPGGSSYNEQFF.

The V gene is TRBV19, the J gene TRBJ1-3, with TRBD1 matching over 7 bases. Germline V lookup: CDR1 LNHDA, CDR2 SQIVND (reference sequence). This CDR3 contains 15 residues. The junction had 5 bases not matched to a gene; V was cut back by 4 bases and J by 2 bases. Here the CDR3 DNA reads TGTGCCAGTAGTACGGGAGGGGGCACTGGAAACACCATATATTTT. It yields the protein CASSTGGGTGNTIYF.

This clone was observed a handful of times. The V gene is TRBV7-9, the J gene TRBJ1-5; no clear D gene. Germline V gene data show CDR1 as SEHNR and CDR2 as FQNEAQ (reference sequence). Trimming shortened V by 5 bases and J by 3 bases, and 11 bases separated the two germline ends. The length of the CDR3 is 14 residues. CDR3 protein: CASSLEFTNQPQHF. In DNA form, the CDR3 reads TGTGCCAGCAGCCTCGAGTTCACCAATCAGCCCCAGCATTTT.

The rearrangement joins TRBV11-3 to TRBJ2-2, with TRBD2 identical over 8 bases. This CDR3 contains 19 residues. Trimming cost V 6 bases and J 5 bases; bases outside gene matches: 20. Germline-derived CDR1 and CDR2 are SGHNT and YENEEA. The CDR3 DNA reads TGTGCCAGCAGTTCTTTTCCTCCTTTAGCGGGAACAAGGACCGGGGAGCTGTTTTTT. Amino acid sequence: CASSSFPPLAGTRTGELFF.

The chain employs TRBV6-5 and TRBJ2-1, with D tentatively TRBD1 or TRBD2 (5 bases each). Germline V gives CDR1 MNHEY, CDR2 SVGAGI. Trimming took 2 bases from V and 8 from J, leaving 10 bases between them. This CDR3 is 13 amino acids long. CDR3 protein: CASSYLRGDEQFF. The CDR3 DNA reads TGTGCCAGCAGTTACCTAAGGGGAGATGAGCAGTTCTTC.

This chain connects TRBV18 to TRBJ1-6; D uncertain. The germline V and J ends were trimmed by 7 bases and 9 bases, with 10 bases remaining between them. From germline, CDR1 is KGHSH and CDR2 LQKENI. The CDR3 runs to 12 residues. The CDR3: CASYKSGSPLHF. CDR3 in DNA: TGTGCCAGCTACAAATCGGGTTCACCCCTCCACTTT.

Concerning this clone: An end of the junction differs from the germline gene, which may be a read error. The gene calls are TRBV10-3 and TRBJ2-3; TRBD2 agrees at 10 bases. From germline, CDR1 is ENHRY and CDR2 SYGVKD. CDR3 length: 15 residues. The CDR3 loop is CTISEIAGGPDTQYF. The CDR3 nucleotides are TGTACCATCAGTGAAATAGCGGGGGGTCCAGATACGCAGTATTTT.

This chain links TRBV18 with TRBJ1-2, with D perhaps TRBD1 (5 bases). Trimming pared 3 bases from V and 2 bases from J, leaving 13 bases between. This CDR3 has 15 residues. CDR1 is KGHSH, CDR2 LQKENI, per germline. The CDR3 loop reads CASSPNLQGNYGYTF. The CDR3 DNA sequence: TGTGCCAGCTCACCCAACCTGCAGGGCAACTATGGCTACACCTTC.

The DNA for the CDR3 is TGTGCCAGCTCCTCCGAAATACGAAGCAATCAGCCCCAGCATTTT. It specifies CASSSEIRSNQPQHF. J is TRBJ1-5 and V is TRBV28; D gene ambiguous. Deletions cut 8 bases from V and 1 base from J, with 15 bases between. Germline CDR1 MDHEN, CDR2 SYDVKM. This CDR3 has 15 residues.

V is TRBV19 and J is TRBJ2-3, with 7 bases matching TRBD2. The V and J ends lost 3 bases and 4 bases, in that order; junction bases with no gene match: 7. Germline CDR1 reads LNHDA; CDR2 reads SQIVND (reference sequence). This CDR3 is 15 amino acids long. The chain's CDR3 is CASSMSSGPSDTQYF. In DNA, the CDR3 is TGTGCCAGTAGTATGTCTAGCGGTCCATCAGATACGCAGTATTTT.

V and J are TRBV7-9 and TRBJ1-2; no reliable D call. Germline V gene lookup returns CDR1 SEHNR and CDR2 FQNEAQ (reference sequence). Trimming cost V 5 bases and J 8 bases, with 15 bases left between them. This CDR3 has 13 amino acids. CDR3 DNA sequence: TGTGCCAGCAGCCTTGCGGGCCCTGGGGGCTACACCTTC. Protein product: CASSLAGPGGYTF. Based on the CDR3 plus reference TRBV7-9 and TRBJ1-2, the full variable domain is DTGVSQNPRHKITKRGQNVTFRCDPISEHNRLYWYRQTLGQGPEFLTYFQNEAQLEKSRLLSDRFSAERPKGSFSTLEIQRTEQGDSAMYLCASSLAGPGGYTFGSGTRLTVV.

In this sample, this clone turned up once. The CDR3 DNA reads TGTGCCAGCAGTGAGTTAGTCGAGCAGTACTTC. Protein product: CASSELVEQYF. The chain joins TRBV25-1 to TRBJ2-7, with D hard to call. V lost 3 bases, J lost 6 bases, and 6 bases lay in between. The V gene's germline CDR1 is MGHDK and CDR2 SYGVNS. The CDR3 is made up of 11 amino acids.

The CDR3 nucleotides read TGTGCCAGCAGTGGGGGTAGTCTGGAGCAGTACTTC. Its protein product is CASSGGSLEQYF. V usage is TRBV25-1 and J usage is TRBJ2-7, with D unresolved. CDR1 MGHDK and CDR2 SYGVNS come from the germline V gene. Trimming took off 4 bases at V and 7 bases at J, with 11 bases between the two ends. The CDR3 runs 12 residues.

The chain employs TRBV7-9 and TRBJ2-1; possibly TRBD1 for D (5 bases). CDR1 and CDR2 from the germline V gene are SEHNR and FQNEAQ (reference sequence). The V and J ends lost 5 bases and 7 bases respectively, with 21 bases between them. The CDR3 extends over 16 amino acids. Written as DNA, the CDR3 is TGTGCCAGCAGCGCAAGACAGTTACCGTCCGGGAATGAGCAGTTCTTC. Its protein is CASSARQLPSGNEQFF.

The chain links TRBV19 to TRBJ2-1, with 9 bases lining up with TRBD2. This CDR3 is 15 amino acids long. Trimming at V came to 3 bases and at J to 9 bases, leaving 9 bases not matched to a gene. Germline CDR1 and CDR2: LNHDA and SQIVND (reference sequence). This CDR3 is CASSIASGVVGEQFF. The CDR3, as DNA: TGTGCCAGTAGTATCGCTAGCGGGGTAGTAGGTGAGCAGTTCTTC. Together with reference TRBV19 and TRBJ2-1, the CDR3 gives the full variable domain: DGGITQSPKYLFRKEGQNVTLSCEQNLNHDAMYWYRQDPGQGLRLIYYSQIVNDFQKGDIAEGYSVSREKKESFPLTVTSAQKNPTAFYLCASSIASGVVGEQFFGPGTRLTVL.

The chain combines TRBV5-1 with TRBJ2-7; D could derive from TRBD1 or TRBD2 (5 bases each). The ends were cut back, 4 bases at V and 1 base at J, with 9 bases in the middle. The CDR3 loop spans 13 amino acids. The germline CDR1 and CDR2 sequences are SGHRS and YFSETQ. Written as DNA, the CDR3 is TGCGCCAGCAGCACCGGGGCTTCCTACGAGCAGTACTTC. It codes for CASSTGASYEQYF.

The V call is TRBV6-6, the J call TRBJ2-5, with D perhaps TRBD1 or TRBD2 (5 bases each). The CDR3 covers 15 residues. From germline, CDR1 is MNHNY and CDR2 SVGAGI (reference sequence). Trimming took off 6 bases at V and 5 bases at J, with 19 bases between the two ends. The CDR3 loop reads CASSPRGQTWETQYF. CDR3 nucleotides: TGTGCCAGCAGCCCCCGGGGCCAAACCTGGGAGACCCAGTACTTC.

The gene calls are TRBV28 and TRBJ2-7; 10 bases are a match to TRBD1. Germline V CDR1 and CDR2: MDHEN, SYDVKM. The CDR3 consists of 15 residues. With 5 bases clipped from V and 0 bases from J, the junction kept 4 bases outside the gene matches. The CDR3, as DNA: TGTGCCAGCAGTACCCGGGACAGGGGCTCCTACGAGCAGTACTTC. The encoded protein is CASSTRDRGSYEQYF.

This rearrangement joins TRBV10-3 to TRBJ1-2; maybe TRBD1 (5 bases). The V end lost 2 bases, the J end lost 3 bases, and 7 bases lay between the germline ends. Germline V gives CDR1 ENHRY, CDR2 SYGVKD. This CDR3 contains 13 residues. CDR3 sequence reads: CAISEEGHYGYTF. CDR3 sequence (DNA): TGTGCCATCAGTGAGGAGGGGCACTATGGCTACACCTTC.